These 3 T cell receptor beta chains originate from one sample sequenced in a study of shared clonotypes between healthy human individuals. Here immunoSEQ multiplex PCR was the method, and the copy in TCRdb shows in-frame clones only, minus some. The table shows some 1,400,000 clones, with 96% occurring only once. The sequenced sample was naive CD4+ T cells sorted from blood. Sample subset: CD45RA+ positively selected. Every receptor here comes from a man younger than 45 in good health.

About this clone itself: A junction boundary mismatches the germline segment, possibly from a read error. The gene calls are TRBV28 and TRBJ2-1, with 9 bases lining up with TRBD2. The CDR3 extends over 12 amino acids. Per the germline V gene, CDR1 is MDHEN and CDR2 is SYDVKM. The CDR3 region is CASSFLAGLRLF. DNA of the CDR3: TGTGCCAGCAGTTTCCTAGCGGGACTTAGACTCTTC.

Details on this clone: It is unclear where the CDR3 begins or ends on the DNA, so no DNA is shown, and the CDR3 is as TCRdb lists it. The gene calls are TRBV29-1 and TRBJ2-1; the table's D gene call, TRBD1, was not cross checked with the DNA. The CDR3 contains 13 residues when both ends are counted. The V gene's germline CDR1 is SQVTM and CDR2 ANQGSEA. The CDR3 here is CSVEVGQGAILFF.

J is TRBJ1-5 and V is TRBV27; tentative D call: TRBD1 (5 bases). CDR1 MNHEY and CDR2 SMNVEV come from the germline V gene (reference sequence). The germline V and J ends were trimmed by 7 bases and 5 bases, with 12 bases remaining between them. The CDR3 is 13 amino acids. The CDR3 region has the DNA TGTGCCAGCAAGCAAGACAGCTATCAGCCCCAGCATTTT. Protein sequence: CASKQDSYQPQHF.